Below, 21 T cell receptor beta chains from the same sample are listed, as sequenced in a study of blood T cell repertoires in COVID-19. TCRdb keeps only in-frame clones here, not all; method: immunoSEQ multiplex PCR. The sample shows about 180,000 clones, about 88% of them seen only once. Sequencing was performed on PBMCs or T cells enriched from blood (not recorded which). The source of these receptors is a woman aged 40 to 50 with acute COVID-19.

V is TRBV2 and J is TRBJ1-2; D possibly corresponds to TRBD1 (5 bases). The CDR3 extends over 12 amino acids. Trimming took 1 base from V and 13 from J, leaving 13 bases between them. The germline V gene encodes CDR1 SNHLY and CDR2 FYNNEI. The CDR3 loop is CASSEVARAPTF. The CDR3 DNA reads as TGTGCCAGCAGTGAAGTGGCCAGGGCCCCCACCTTC. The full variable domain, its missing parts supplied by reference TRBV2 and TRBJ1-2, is EPEVTQTPSHQVTQMGQEVILRCVPISNHLYFYWYRQILGQKVEFLVSFYNNEISEKSEIFDDQFSVERPDGSNFTLKIRSTKLEDSAMYFCASSEVARAPTFGSGTRLTVV.

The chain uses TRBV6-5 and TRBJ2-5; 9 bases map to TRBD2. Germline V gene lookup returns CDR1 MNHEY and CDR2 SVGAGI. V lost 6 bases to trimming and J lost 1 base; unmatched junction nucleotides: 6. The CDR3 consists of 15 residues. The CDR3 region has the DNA TGTGCCAGCAGAACCCTGACTAGCGGCCAAGAGACCCAGTACTTC. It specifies CASRTLTSGQETQYF.

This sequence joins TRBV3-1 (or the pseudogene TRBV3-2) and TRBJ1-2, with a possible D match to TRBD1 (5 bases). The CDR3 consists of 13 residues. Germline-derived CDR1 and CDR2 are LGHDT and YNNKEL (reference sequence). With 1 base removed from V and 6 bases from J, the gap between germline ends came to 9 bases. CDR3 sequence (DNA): TGTGCCAGCAGCCAAGCCAGGGCCGATGGCTACACCTTC. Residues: CASSQARADGYTF.

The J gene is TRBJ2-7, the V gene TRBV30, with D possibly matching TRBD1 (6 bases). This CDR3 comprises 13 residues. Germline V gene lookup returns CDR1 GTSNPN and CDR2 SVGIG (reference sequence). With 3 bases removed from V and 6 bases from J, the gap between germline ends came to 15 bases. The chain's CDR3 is CAWSATGFSEQYF. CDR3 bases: TGTGCCTGGAGCGCTACAGGGTTCTCCGAGCAGTACTTC. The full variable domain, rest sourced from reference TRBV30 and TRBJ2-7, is SQTIHQWPATLVQPVGSPLSLECTVEGTSNPNLYWYRQAAGRGLQLLFYSVGIGQISSEVPQNLSASRPQDRQFILSSKKLLLSDSGFYLCAWSATGFSEQYFGPGTRLTVT.

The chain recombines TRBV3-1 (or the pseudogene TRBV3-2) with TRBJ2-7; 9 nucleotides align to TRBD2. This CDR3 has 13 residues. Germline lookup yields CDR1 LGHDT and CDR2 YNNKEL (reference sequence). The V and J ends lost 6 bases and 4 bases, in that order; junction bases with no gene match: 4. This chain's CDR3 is CASRAGGRYEQYF. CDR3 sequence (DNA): TGTGCCAGCAGGGCGGGAGGGAGGTACGAGCAGTACTTC.

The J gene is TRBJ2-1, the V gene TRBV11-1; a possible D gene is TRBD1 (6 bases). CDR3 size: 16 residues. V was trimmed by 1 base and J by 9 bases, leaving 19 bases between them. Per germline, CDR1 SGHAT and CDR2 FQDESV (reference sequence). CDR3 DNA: TGTGCCAGCAGCTTAGGACGGGACATAACCCTTTTTGAGCAGTTCTTC. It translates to CASSLGRDITLFEQFF.

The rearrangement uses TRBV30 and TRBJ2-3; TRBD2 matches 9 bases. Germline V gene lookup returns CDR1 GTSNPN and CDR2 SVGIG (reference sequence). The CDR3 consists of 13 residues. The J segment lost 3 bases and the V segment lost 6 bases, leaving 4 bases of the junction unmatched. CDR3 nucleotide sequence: TGTGCCTGTCAGCGGGAGGTAACAGATACGCAGTATTTT. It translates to CACQREVTDTQYF.

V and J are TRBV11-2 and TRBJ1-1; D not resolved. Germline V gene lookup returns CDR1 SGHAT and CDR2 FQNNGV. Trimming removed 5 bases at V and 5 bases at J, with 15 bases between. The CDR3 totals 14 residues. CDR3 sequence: CASSPLLRRTEAFF. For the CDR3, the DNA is TGTGCCAGCAGCCCCTTACTTAGGCGGACTGAAGCTTTCTTT.

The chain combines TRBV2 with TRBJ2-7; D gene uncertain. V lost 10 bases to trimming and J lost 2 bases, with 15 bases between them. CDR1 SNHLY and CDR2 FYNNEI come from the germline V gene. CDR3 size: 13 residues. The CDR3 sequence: CAIREESTYEQYF. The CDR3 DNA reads TGTGCCATCCGTGAGGAGTCTACCTACGAGCAGTACTTC.

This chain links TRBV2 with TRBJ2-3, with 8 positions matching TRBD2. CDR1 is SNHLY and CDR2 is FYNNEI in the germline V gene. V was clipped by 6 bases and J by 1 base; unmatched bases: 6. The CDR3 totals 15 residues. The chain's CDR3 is CASSDPSGRTDTQYF. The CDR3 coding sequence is TGTGCCAGCAGCGACCCTAGCGGGCGCACAGATACGCAGTATTTT. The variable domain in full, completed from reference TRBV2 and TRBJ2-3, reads EPEVTQTPSHQVTQMGQEVILRCVPISNHLYFYWYRQILGQKVEFLVSFYNNEISEKSEIFDDQFSVERPDGSNFTLKIRSTKLEDSAMYFCASSDPSGRTDTQYFGPGTRLTVL.

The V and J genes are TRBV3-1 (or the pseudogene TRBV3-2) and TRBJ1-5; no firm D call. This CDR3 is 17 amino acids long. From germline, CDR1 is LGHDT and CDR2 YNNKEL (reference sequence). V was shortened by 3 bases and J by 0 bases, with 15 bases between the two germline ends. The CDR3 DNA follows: TGTGCCAGCAGCCACTCTGCGACGGGGTATAGCAATCAGCCCCAGCATTTT. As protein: CASSHSATGYSNQPQHF.

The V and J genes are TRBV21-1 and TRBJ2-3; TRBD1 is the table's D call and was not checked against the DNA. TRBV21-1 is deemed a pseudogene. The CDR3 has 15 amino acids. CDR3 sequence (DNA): TGTGCCAGCAGCAATCAACGGACAGTGTGGGATACGCAGTATTTT. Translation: CASSNQRTVWDTQYF.

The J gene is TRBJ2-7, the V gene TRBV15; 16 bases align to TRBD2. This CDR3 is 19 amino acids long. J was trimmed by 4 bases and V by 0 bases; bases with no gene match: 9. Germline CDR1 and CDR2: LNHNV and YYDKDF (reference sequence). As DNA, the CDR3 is TGTGCCACCAGCAGAGATCCGTTAGGGACTAGCGGGAGGGTATACGAGCAGTACTTC. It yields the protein CATSRDPLGTSGRVYEQYF.

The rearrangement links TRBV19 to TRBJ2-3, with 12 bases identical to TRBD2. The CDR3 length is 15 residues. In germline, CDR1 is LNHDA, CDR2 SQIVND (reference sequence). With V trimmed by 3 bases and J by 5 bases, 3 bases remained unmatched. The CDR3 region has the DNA TGTGCCAGTAGTATGACTAGCGGGAGATTAGATACGCAGTATTTT. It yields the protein CASSMTSGRLDTQYF.

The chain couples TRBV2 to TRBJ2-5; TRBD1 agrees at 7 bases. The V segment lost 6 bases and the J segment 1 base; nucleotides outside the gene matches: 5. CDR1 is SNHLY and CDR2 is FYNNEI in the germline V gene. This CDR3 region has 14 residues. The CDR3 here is CASSLRQGQETQYF. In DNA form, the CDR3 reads TGTGCCAGCAGCCTACGACAGGGCCAAGAGACCCAGTACTTC.

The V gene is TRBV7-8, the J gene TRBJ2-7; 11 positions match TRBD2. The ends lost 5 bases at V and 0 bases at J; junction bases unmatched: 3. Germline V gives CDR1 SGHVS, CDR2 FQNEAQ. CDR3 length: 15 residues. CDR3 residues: CASSLGLAGSYEQYF. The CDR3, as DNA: TGTGCCAGCAGCCTAGGACTAGCGGGCTCCTACGAGCAGTACTTC.

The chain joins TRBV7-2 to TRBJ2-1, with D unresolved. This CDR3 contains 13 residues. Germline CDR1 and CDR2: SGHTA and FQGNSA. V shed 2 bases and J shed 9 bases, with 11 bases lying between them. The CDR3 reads CASSLPPHIEQFF. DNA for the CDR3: TGTGCCAGCAGCTTACCCCCACACATTGAGCAGTTCTTC.

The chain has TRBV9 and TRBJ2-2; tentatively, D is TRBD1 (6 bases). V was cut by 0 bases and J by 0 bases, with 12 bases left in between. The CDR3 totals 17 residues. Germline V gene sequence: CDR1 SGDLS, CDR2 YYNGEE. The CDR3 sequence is CASSVANRAANTGELFF. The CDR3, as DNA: TGTGCCAGCAGCGTAGCGAACAGGGCCGCGAACACCGGGGAGCTGTTTTTT.

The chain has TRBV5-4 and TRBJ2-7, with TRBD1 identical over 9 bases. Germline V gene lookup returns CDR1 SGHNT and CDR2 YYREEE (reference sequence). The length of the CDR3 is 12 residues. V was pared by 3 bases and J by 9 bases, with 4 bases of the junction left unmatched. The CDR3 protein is CASSWDRERQYF. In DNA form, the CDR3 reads TGTGCCAGCAGCTGGGACAGGGAAAGGCAGTACTTC.

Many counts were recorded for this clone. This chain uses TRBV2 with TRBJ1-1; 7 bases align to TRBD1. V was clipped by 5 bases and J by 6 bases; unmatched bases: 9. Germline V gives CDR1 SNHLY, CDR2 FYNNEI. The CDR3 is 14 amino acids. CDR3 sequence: CASSYQTGISEAFF. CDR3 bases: TGTGCCAGCAGTTACCAGACAGGGATCTCTGAAGCTTTCTTT.

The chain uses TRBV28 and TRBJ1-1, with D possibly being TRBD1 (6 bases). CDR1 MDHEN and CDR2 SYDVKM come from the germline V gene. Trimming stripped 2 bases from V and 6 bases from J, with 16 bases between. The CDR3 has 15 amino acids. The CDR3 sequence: CASSLGRGNGAEAFF. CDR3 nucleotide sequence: TGTGCCAGCAGTTTAGGGAGGGGGAATGGGGCTGAAGCTTTCTTT.